These 30 T cell receptor beta chains originate from one sample sequenced in a study of cytomegalovirus exposure and HLA in healthy donors. Sequencing used immunoSEQ multiplex PCR; TCRdb keeps in-frame clones, though not all of them. The repertoire holds about 110,000 clones, with about 85% as singletons. Sequenced sample: PBMCs. These receptor sequences come from a woman aged 18-35 years in good health and CMV-seronegative.

The rearrangement uses TRBV6-4 and TRBJ2-3, with 10 bases that match TRBD2. Germline assignment: CDR1 MRHNA and CDR2 SNTAGT. Trimming removed 3 bases from V and 4 bases from J; junction bases left unmatched: 1. The CDR3 spans 14 residues. CDR3 coding DNA: TGTGCCAGCAGTGAAAGCGGGGGGGCAGATACGCAGTATTTT. Its translation: CASSESGGADTQYF.

This chain uses TRBV6-5 with TRBJ2-7; D not resolved. The germline CDR1 and CDR2 sequences are MNHEY and SVGAGI. Trimming cost V 2 bases and J 2 bases, with 10 bases left between them. This CDR3 contains 14 residues. CDR3 sequence: CASSYAAGPYEQYF. CDR3 coding DNA: TGTGCCAGCAGTTACGCCGCAGGCCCCTACGAGCAGTACTTC.

The J gene is TRBJ1-1, the V gene TRBV2; 8 positions match TRBD1. Per germline, CDR1 SNHLY and CDR2 FYNNEI. The V segment lost 4 bases and the J segment 5 bases; nucleotides outside the gene matches: 6. This CDR3 has 14 amino acids. The CDR3 loop is CASSARTGRTEAFF. CDR3 in DNA: TGTGCCAGCAGTGCTAGGACAGGGAGAACTGAAGCTTTCTTT.

The chain recombines TRBV14 with TRBJ2-7, with a tentative D call TRBD2 (6 bases). Trimming shortened V by 4 bases and J by 2 bases, and 9 bases separated the two germline ends. The germline CDR1 and CDR2 sequences are SGHDN and FVKESK. CDR3 size: 13 residues. The CDR3 loop reads CASSPGEAYEQYF. DNA for the CDR3: TGTGCCAGCAGCCCGGGGGAAGCCTACGAGCAGTACTTC. Supplemented by reference TRBV14 and TRBJ2-7, the full variable domain reads EAGVTQFPSHSVIEKGQTVTLRCDPISGHDNLYWYRRVMGKEIKFLLHFVKESKQDESGMPNNRFLAERTGGTYSTLKVQPAELEDSGVYFCASSPGEAYEQYFGPGTRLTVT.

The rearrangement uses TRBV5-1 and TRBJ1-2; D is unresolved. Trimming removed 4 bases from V and 6 bases from J, with 10 bases in between. The V gene's germline CDR1 is SGHRS and CDR2 YFSETQ. The CDR3 extends over 12 amino acids. Written as DNA, the CDR3 is TGCGCCAGCAGCACAAACAAACATGGCTACACCTTC. This encodes CASSTNKHGYTF.

The J gene is TRBJ2-7, the V gene TRBV6-6; a possible D gene is TRBD2 (5 bases). The CDR3 loop spans 14 amino acids. Germline lookup yields CDR1 MNHNY and CDR2 SVGAGI (reference sequence). Between the trimmed V and J ends, which lost 2 bases and 2 bases, there was a span of 10 bases. CDR3: CASSYLSEAYEQYF. In nucleotides, the CDR3 is TGTGCCAGCAGTTACCTATCGGAGGCCTACGAGCAGTACTTC.

The genes are TRBV9 and TRBJ1-2, with 10 bases that match TRBD1. J gave up 5 bases and V 8 bases, and 6 bases lay outside the gene matches. The CDR3 runs to 13 residues. Germline lookup yields CDR1 SGDLS and CDR2 YYNGEE. Here the CDR3 DNA reads TGTGCCAGTAGGACAGGGGGAGGGTATGGCTACACCTTC. It codes for CASRTGGGYGYTF.

This CDR3 reads CAWMSGSSGNTIYF. CDR3 nucleotides: TGTGCCTGGATGTCGGGGAGCTCTGGAAACACCATATATTTT. J is TRBJ1-3 and V is TRBV30; no clear D. This CDR3 spans 14 amino acids. V lost 4 bases and J 0 bases, leaving 10 bases between the germline ends. Germline loops: CDR1 GTSNPN, CDR2 SVGIG (reference sequence).

This clone was found a few times. The V gene is TRBV5-1, the J gene TRBJ1-1, with 7 nucleotides matching TRBD1. With 5 bases clipped from V and 1 base from J, the junction kept 8 bases outside the gene matches. The CDR3 consists of 15 residues. Germline V gives CDR1 SGHRS, CDR2 YFSETQ. CDR3 loop: CASRTTGLTNTEAFF. The CDR3 DNA follows: TGCGCCAGCAGAACGACAGGGTTAACGAACACTGAAGCTTTCTTT.

The chain couples TRBV7-9 to TRBJ1-2; D unresolved. This CDR3 has 12 residues. CDR1 and CDR2 from the germline V gene are SEHNR and FQNEAQ (reference sequence). Trimming shortened V by 2 bases and J by 2 bases, and 3 bases separated the two germline ends. The CDR3 region has the DNA TGTGCCAGCAGCTTACCGAACTATGGCTACACCTTC. Its protein product is CASSLPNYGYTF.

CDR3 coding DNA: TGTGCCAGCAGACCAGACAGAACCACTGAAGCTTTCTTT. Protein product: CASRPDRTTEAFF. This chain joins TRBV7-9 and TRBJ1-1; the D gene is possibly TRBD1 (5 bases). The CDR3 contains 13 residues. V was pared by 6 bases and J by 4 bases, with 12 bases between. In germline, CDR1 is SEHNR, CDR2 FQNEAQ (reference sequence).

V usage is TRBV5-1 and J usage is TRBJ2-2; possible D gene TRBD1, 6 bases. V was trimmed by 0 bases and J by 4 bases, leaving 7 bases between them. The CDR3 runs 14 residues. Per germline, CDR1 SGHRS and CDR2 YFSETQ. The CDR3 region has the DNA TGCGCCAGCAGCTTGGAAGGGGGCACCGGGGAGCTGTTTTTT. It encodes CASSLEGGTGELFF.

J is TRBJ2-5 and V is TRBV2, with 7 bases lining up with TRBD2. With 3 bases clipped from V and 5 bases from J, the junction kept 12 bases outside the gene matches. This CDR3 contains 16 residues. Germline V lookup: CDR1 SNHLY, CDR2 FYNNEI. CDR3 nucleotide sequence: TGTGCCAGCAGTGATCTAGCGGAGAACCCGTGGGAGACCCAGTACTTC. Amino acid sequence: CASSDLAENPWETQYF.

The rearrangement uses TRBV19 and TRBJ2-3; TRBD2 agrees at 10 bases. The ends lost 5 bases at V and 6 bases at J; junction bases unmatched: 11. Germline V lookup: CDR1 LNHDA, CDR2 SQIVND (reference sequence). The CDR3 totals 16 residues. The CDR3: CASSLTLAGDADTQYF. DNA of the CDR3: TGTGCCAGTAGTTTGACTCTAGCGGGGGACGCGGATACGCAGTATTTT.

The chain links TRBV7-9 to TRBJ2-2, with 12 nucleotides matching TRBD1. Germline CDR1 reads SEHNR; CDR2 reads FQNEAQ (reference sequence). The CDR3 loop spans 15 amino acids. After removal of 5 bases from V and 7 bases from J, the junction contained 5 bases not matched to a gene. CDR3: CASSPGTGGNGELFF. DNA for the CDR3: TGTGCCAGCAGCCCCGGGACAGGGGGCAACGGGGAGCTGTTTTTT.

The chain has TRBV28 and TRBJ1-5; no clear D. The CDR3 spans 15 residues. Trimming removed 6 bases from V and 5 bases from J, with 17 bases in between. Germline V gene lookup returns CDR1 MDHEN and CDR2 SYDVKM. The CDR3 DNA is TGTGCCAGCAGACATTTCCGGGTTCGACATCAGCCCCAGCATTTT. Its translation is CASRHFRVRHQPQHF.

The V and J genes are TRBV5-1 and TRBJ2-5; weak D call: TRBD2 (5 bases). This CDR3 contains 13 residues. Trimming pared 4 bases from V and 2 bases from J, leaving 9 bases between. CDR1 and CDR2 from the germline V gene are SGHRS and YFSETQ. Here the CDR3 reads CASSPDSQETQYF. CDR3 DNA: TGCGCCAGCAGCCCGGACTCGCAAGAGACCCAGTACTTC.

The chain uses TRBV9 and TRBJ2-7; D gene unclear. Germline CDR1 reads SGDLS; CDR2 reads YYNGEE. With 0 bases removed from V and 2 bases from J, the gap between germline ends came to 9 bases. The CDR3 extends over 14 amino acids. CDR3 region: CASSVATIPYEQYF. The CDR3, as DNA: TGTGCCAGCAGCGTAGCTACGATCCCCTACGAGCAGTACTTC.

In nucleotides, the CDR3 is TGTGCCAGTAGTATCGACAGGCGTGGCTACACCTTC. It translates to CASSIDRRGYTF. The chain combines TRBV19 with TRBJ1-2; tentatively, D is TRBD1 (6 bases). The V end lost 3 bases, the J end lost 7 bases, and 9 bases lay between the germline ends. The germline CDR1 and CDR2 sequences are LNHDA and SQIVND (reference sequence). The CDR3 is 12 residues long.

The rearrangement uses TRBV27 and TRBJ2-7, with unresolved D. Germline V lookup: CDR1 MNHEY, CDR2 SMNVEV (reference sequence). The V and J ends lost 7 bases and 2 bases respectively, with 15 bases between them. CDR3 length: 14 amino acids. The CDR3 region is CASKTGFPAYEQYF. The CDR3 DNA sequence: TGTGCCAGCAAGACGGGTTTCCCCGCCTACGAGCAGTACTTC.

The chain links TRBV2 to TRBJ2-5, with a weak D call TRBD2 (6 bases). The germline V gene has CDR1 SNHLY and CDR2 FYNNEI. Trimming shortened V by 6 bases and J by 2 bases, and 13 bases separated the two germline ends. CDR3 length equals 14 residues. The CDR3 sequence: CASSPGLVQETQYF. The CDR3 DNA reads as TGTGCCAGCAGCCCGGGACTGGTGCAAGAGACCCAGTACTTC.

The chain combines TRBV2 with TRBJ2-7; 9 nucleotides match TRBD2. Per germline, CDR1 SNHLY and CDR2 FYNNEI. The CDR3 loop spans 15 amino acids. V was clipped by 5 bases and J by 0 bases; unmatched bases: 5. In DNA, the CDR3 is TGTGCCAGCAGTTCCCTAGCGGGGATCTCCTACGAGCAGTACTTC. Protein product: CASSSLAGISYEQYF.

CDR3: CATAPYDRDTEAFF. The DNA of the CDR3 is TGTGCCACCGCACCTTACGACCGGGACACTGAAGCTTTCTTT. The chain links TRBV6-5 to TRBJ1-1; D is undetermined. V was shortened by 10 bases and J by 3 bases, with 18 bases between the two germline ends. The CDR3 spans 14 residues. Germline loops: CDR1 MNHEY, CDR2 SVGAGI.

This sequence joins TRBV25-1 and TRBJ2-1; tentative D call: TRBD1 (5 bases). The germline CDR1 and CDR2 sequences are MGHDK and SYGVNS. Trimming took off 7 bases at V and 0 bases at J, with 13 bases between the two ends. This CDR3 comprises 15 residues. CDR3: CASTSDRSSYNEQFF. The CDR3 DNA sequence: TGTGCCAGCACCTCCGACAGAAGCTCCTACAATGAGCAGTTCTTC.

V and J are TRBV9 and TRBJ2-1, with TRBD2 identical over 9 bases. CDR1 and CDR2 (germline): SGDLS, YYNGEE. This CDR3 has 15 amino acids. The ends lost 3 bases at V and 1 base at J; junction bases unmatched: 2. CDR3 in DNA: TGTGCCAGCAGCGGCGGGGGGGATTCCTACAATGAGCAGTTCTTC. Its translation: CASSGGGDSYNEQFF.

The J gene is TRBJ2-6, the V gene TRBV7-9; TRBD2 might be the D (6 bases). Trimming removed 5 bases from V and 2 bases from J, with 19 bases in between. CDR1 and CDR2 (germline): SEHNR, FQNEAQ (reference sequence). The CDR3 is made up of 18 amino acids. CDR3 loop: CASSLLYREMPGANVLTF. CDR3 nucleotide sequence: TGTGCCAGCAGCCTCCTTTACCGGGAGATGCCTGGGGCCAACGTCCTGACTTTC. The whole variable domain, remainder taken from reference TRBV7-9 and TRBJ2-6, is DTGVSQNPRHKITKRGQNVTFRCDPISEHNRLYWYRQTLGQGPEFLTYFQNEAQLEKSRLLSDRFSAERPKGSFSTLEIQRTEQGDSAMYLCASSLLYREMPGANVLTFGAGSRLTVL.

The gene calls are TRBV19 and TRBJ1-5; TRBD1 is a possible D gene (6 bases). CDR3 length: 14 amino acids. Trimming removed 5 bases at V and 2 bases at J, with 10 bases between. Looked up from germline, CDR1 is LNHDA and CDR2 is SQIVND (reference sequence). The CDR3, as DNA: TGTGCCAGTAGTTCAAGACAGGGCAATCAGCCCCAGCATTTT. Translation gives CASSSRQGNQPQHF.

This chain connects TRBV28 to TRBJ2-1; 10 nucleotides line up with TRBD2. V gave up 7 bases and J gave up 6 bases; unmatched junction bases: 12. CDR1 and CDR2 from the germline V gene are MDHEN and SYDVKM. The CDR3 has 16 residues. The CDR3 DNA is TGTGCCAGCATCCAAGCGGGGGGGCATTTCGGCAATGAGCAGTTCTTC. Its protein product is CASIQAGGHFGNEQFF.

The chain joins TRBV7-9 to TRBJ2-7; D might be TRBD2 (7 bases). CDR1 and CDR2 (germline): SEHNR, FQNEAQ (reference sequence). CDR3 size: 13 residues. V lost 5 bases, J lost 3 bases, and 11 bases lay in between. The CDR3 nucleotides are TGTGCCAGCAGCCCGGGGGGCCACTACGAGCAGTACTTC. Protein sequence: CASSPGGHYEQYF.

The chain links TRBV28 to TRBJ2-1; 11 nucleotides align to TRBD2. This CDR3 is built from 13 residues. V was pared by 6 bases and J by 12 bases, with 7 bases of the junction left unmatched. Germline V gene data show CDR1 as MDHEN and CDR2 as SYDVKM. The CDR3 is CASRPGTSGWQFF. The CDR3 region has the DNA TGTGCCAGCAGGCCCGGGACTAGCGGTTGGCAGTTCTTC. Filled out from reference TRBV28 and TRBJ2-1, the complete variable domain reads DVKVTQSSRYLVKRTGEKVFLECVQDMDHENMFWYRQDPGLGLRLIYFSYDVKMKEKGDIPEGYSVSREKKERFSLILESASTNQTSMYLCASRPGTSGWQFFGPGTRLTVL.